The clone carrying this T cell receptor (beta chain) appeared once. Methods used by the authors: How many nucleated cells were present was estimated from reference gene primer amplification. The repertoire was sequenced with immunoSEQ multiplex PCR; TCRdb's copy has only in-frame clones and lacks some. That table furnishes V, J and clone size, whereas the DNA furnished D and trimming. Of 100,000 to 150,000 clones in the sample, roughly 91% were seen once. The data derive from a study of blood T cell repertoires in COVID-19. In the study overall: PBMCs, B-cell-depleted T cells, or T cells provided the cDNA or gDNA that made up the material.

CDR1 SGHRS and CDR2 YFSETQ come from the germline V gene. V lost 7 bases, J lost 4 bases, and 27 bases lay in between. There are 17 residues in the CDR3. The Seattle site enrolled patients during active infection and followed them longitudinally. This sequence joins TRBV5-1 and TRBJ2-7; the D gene is possibly TRBD1 (6 bases). The source is a man in his fifties or sixties with COVID-19, enrolled during active disease. Sequenced input: peripheral blood. This chain's CDR3 is CASETGTPIPFGYEQYF. In DNA, the CDR3 is TGCGCCAGCGAGACCGGGACACCGATTCCCTTTGGGTACGAGCAGTACTTC.